The present TCR beta chain was sequenced within a study of molecular identifiers for immune sequencing clone quantification. On the study more broadly: Five portions were made in replicates from RNA of roughly 20,000 or 100,000 naive CD8 cells, and four underwent sequencing.

One entry per CDR3 protein, called by TCRdb with MiXCR from the PCR reads. The top ten hold roughly 0.81% of the sample, which has around 470,000 distinct CDR3 sequences, about 20% seen once. The sample holds a few counts of this clonotype. This CDR3 has 15 residues. Germline V gene data show CDR1 as DFQATT and CDR2 as SNEGSKA (reference sequence). V was pared by 4 bases and J by 2 bases, with 10 bases of the junction left unmatched. J is TRBJ2-7 and V is TRBV20-1, with 8 positions matching TRBD1. Sample: naive CD8+ T cells from blood, with Jurkat cell RNA spiked in. Subset of the sample: FACS-sorted CD8+CD4-CCR7+CD45RA+ naive T cells. The origin of this receptor is a human donor in good health. Some libraries in this study had Jurkat cell RNA spiked in. The CDR3 region is CSATPPGTGTYEQYF. The DNA for the CDR3 is TGCAGTGCTACCCCCCCCGGGACAGGAACCTACGAGCAGTACTTC.